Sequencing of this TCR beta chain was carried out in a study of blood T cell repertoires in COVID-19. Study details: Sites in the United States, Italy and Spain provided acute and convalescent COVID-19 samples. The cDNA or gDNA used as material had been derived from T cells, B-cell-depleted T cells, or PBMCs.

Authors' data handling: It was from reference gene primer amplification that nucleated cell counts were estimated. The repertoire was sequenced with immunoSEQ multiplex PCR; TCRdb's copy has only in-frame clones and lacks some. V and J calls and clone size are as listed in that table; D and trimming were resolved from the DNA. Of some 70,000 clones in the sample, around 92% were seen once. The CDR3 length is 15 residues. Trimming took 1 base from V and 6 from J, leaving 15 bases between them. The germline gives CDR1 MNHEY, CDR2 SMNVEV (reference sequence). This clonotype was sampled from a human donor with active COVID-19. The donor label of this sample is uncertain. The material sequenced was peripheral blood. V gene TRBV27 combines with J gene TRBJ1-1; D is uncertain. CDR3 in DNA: TGTGCCAGCAGTTTATTTCGCCCGGGTGCGGCTGAAGCTTTCTTT. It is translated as CASSLFRPGAAEAFF.